A selection of T cell receptor beta chains follows, all from one sample in a study of early T cells in non-severe SARS-CoV-2 infection. TCRdb passed the 5' RACE reads through MiXCR, listing each CDR3 protein once. The sample records under 70,000 distinct CDR3 sequences, about 7.7% being singletons. The sequences come from whole blood, collected at baseline. The receptors were sampled from an adult who was a healthcare worker with PCR-confirmed SARS-CoV-2 infection or an uninfected control (not recorded which). The CDR3 runs from the conserved cysteine through the conserved F or W. The order of the fields is J gene, clone size, D gene, V gene, CDR3 protein, CDR3 DNA. A D gene is named only where the DNA matches it firmly. For some rows the clone size is stated as once, few or many, or as a class when expanded; others skip it.

j_call: TRBJ1-5
clone_size: -
d_call: -
v_call: TRBV20-1
cdr3_aa: CSAIGSGRGNQPQHF
cdr3_nt: TGCAGTGCTATAGGGTCCGGTAGGGGCAATCAGCCCCAGCATTTT

j_call: TRBJ2-3
clone_size: medium-sized
d_call: -
v_call: TRBV6-5
cdr3_aa: CASSFQAGDTQYF
cdr3_nt: TGTGCCAGCAGTTTCCAAGCGGGAGATACGCAGTATTTT

j_call: TRBJ2-2
clone_size: many
d_call: -
v_call: TRBV5-4
cdr3_aa: CASRADRASGELFF
cdr3_nt: TGTGCCAGCAGAGCCGACAGAGCCTCCGGGGAGCTGTTTTTT

j_call: TRBJ2-7
clone_size: large
d_call: TRBD2
v_call: TRBV7-2
cdr3_aa: CASKTTSGVIYEQYF
cdr3_nt: TGTGCCAGCAAAACGACTAGCGGGGTAATATACGAGCAGTACTTC

j_call: TRBJ2-3
clone_size: many
d_call: TRBD2
v_call: TRBV4-2
cdr3_aa: CASSQVEREGDTQYF
cdr3_nt: TGTGCCAGCAGCCAAGTAGAGCGGGAGGGTGATACGCAGTATTTT

j_call: TRBJ2-5
clone_size: many
d_call: TRBD1
v_call: TRBV12-3/TRBV12-4
cdr3_aa: CASSAGQGYQETQYF
cdr3_nt: TGTGCCAGCAGTGCGGGACAGGGTTACCAAGAGACCCAGTACTTC

j_call: TRBJ1-3
clone_size: many
d_call: TRBD1
v_call: TRBV14
cdr3_aa: CASSQAQGVTGNTIYF
cdr3_nt: TGTGCCAGCAGCCAAGCGCAGGGGGTGACAGGAAACACCATATATTTT

j_call: TRBJ1-1
clone_size: -
d_call: -
v_call: TRBV5-1
cdr3_aa: CASSLSWQLLNTEAFF
cdr3_nt: TGCGCCAGCAGCTTAAGCTGGCAGCTTTTGAACACTGAAGCTTTCTTT

j_call: TRBJ2-2
clone_size: many
d_call: -
v_call: TRBV28
cdr3_aa: CASRKGPPTTGELFF
cdr3_nt: TGTGCCAGCAGGAAGGGACCACCAACCACCGGGGAGCTGTTTTTT

j_call: TRBJ2-2
clone_size: -
d_call: -
v_call: TRBV11-1
cdr3_aa: CTSSFSLVGSKAGELFF
cdr3_nt: TGTACCAGCAGCTTCTCACTGGTCGGGAGTAAAGCCGGGGAGCTGTTTTTT

j_call: TRBJ2-7
clone_size: many
d_call: -
v_call: TRBV28
cdr3_aa: CASTIGTESSYEQYF
cdr3_nt: TGTGCCAGCACCATCGGGACCGAGAGCTCCTACGAGCAGTACTTC

j_call: TRBJ2-7
clone_size: few
d_call: -
v_call: TRBV19
cdr3_aa: CAGLRGDDDYEQYF
cdr3_nt: TGTGCCGGCTTGAGGGGAGACGACGACTACGAGCAGTACTTC

j_call: TRBJ2-5
clone_size: many
d_call: TRBD2
v_call: TRBV7-6
cdr3_aa: CASSRTSGQLQETQYF
cdr3_nt: TGTGCCAGCAGCCGGACTAGCGGGCAACTACAAGAGACCCAGTACTTC

j_call: TRBJ2-2
clone_size: many
d_call: -
v_call: TRBV7-3
cdr3_aa: CASSFSPLEGITGELFF
cdr3_nt: TGTGCCAGCAGCTTTTCCCCTCTAGAGGGGATCACCGGGGAGCTGTTTTTT

j_call: TRBJ2-3
clone_size: many
d_call: -
v_call: TRBV7-6
cdr3_aa: CASSLGDMRRTDTQYF
cdr3_nt: TGTGCCAGCAGCTTAGGCGACATGAGACGCACAGATACGCAGTATTTT

j_call: TRBJ1-1
clone_size: many
d_call: TRBD1
v_call: TRBV7-6
cdr3_aa: CASSLGRRGDTEAFF
cdr3_nt: TGTGCCAGCAGCTTAGGGCGCAGGGGGGACACTGAAGCTTTCTTT

j_call: TRBJ2-7
clone_size: many
d_call: -
v_call: TRBV3-1
cdr3_aa: CASRDRPGGEQYF
cdr3_nt: TGTGCCAGCCGGGACAGGCCGGGGGGCGAGCAGTACTTC

j_call: TRBJ2-1
clone_size: -
d_call: TRBD2
v_call: TRBV7-2
cdr3_aa: CASSMTSGSMNEQFF
cdr3_nt: TGTGCCAGCAGCATGACTAGCGGGAGTATGAATGAGCAGTTCTTC

j_call: TRBJ1-2
clone_size: few
d_call: -
v_call: TRBV29-1
cdr3_aa: CSVGADGYTF
cdr3_nt: TGCAGCGTTGGGGCGGATGGCTACACCTTC

j_call: TRBJ1-6
clone_size: many
d_call: -
v_call: TRBV27
cdr3_aa: CASSFGGSNSPLHF
cdr3_nt: TGTGCCAGCAGTTTTGGTGGTAGTAATTCACCCCTCCACTTT

j_call: TRBJ2-5
clone_size: -
d_call: -
v_call: TRBV4-1
cdr3_aa: CASSQVGGLETQYF
cdr3_nt: TGCGCCAGCAGCCAAGTTGGGGGCCTGGAGACCCAGTACTTC

j_call: TRBJ1-1
clone_size: -
d_call: -
v_call: TRBV7-3
cdr3_aa: CASSRRENTEAFF
cdr3_nt: TGTGCCAGCAGCCGGAGGGAAAACACTGAAGCTTTCTTT

j_call: TRBJ2-2
clone_size: -
d_call: -
v_call: TRBV20-1
cdr3_aa: CSASGGQNTGELFF
cdr3_nt: TGCAGTGCTTCGGGGGGACAGAACACCGGGGAGCTGTTTTTT

j_call: TRBJ1-5
clone_size: -
d_call: -
v_call: TRBV12-3/TRBV12-4
cdr3_aa: CASSFKSSNQPQHF
cdr3_nt: TGTGCCAGCAGTTTTAAGAGTAGCAATCAGCCCCAGCATTTT

j_call: TRBJ2-1
clone_size: large
d_call: TRBD2
v_call: TRBV15
cdr3_aa: CATSRPYTGTSKGDEQFF
cdr3_nt: TGTGCCACCAGCAGACCTTACACCGGGACTAGCAAGGGCGATGAGCAGTTCTTC

j_call: TRBJ2-6
clone_size: -
d_call: -
v_call: TRBV12-3/TRBV12-4
cdr3_aa: CASSRGFSGANVLTF
cdr3_nt: TGTGCCAGCAGCCGGGGGTTCTCTGGGGCCAACGTCCTGACTTTC

j_call: TRBJ1-3
clone_size: many
d_call: -
v_call: TRBV12-3/TRBV12-4
cdr3_aa: CASTSMGFSGNTIYF
cdr3_nt: TGTGCCAGCACCTCCATGGGGTTCTCTGGAAACACCATATATTTT

j_call: TRBJ2-5
clone_size: many
d_call: -
v_call: TRBV18
cdr3_aa: CASSPRRGTQYF
cdr3_nt: TGTGCCAGCTCACCTCGTCGGGGGACCCAGTACTTC

j_call: TRBJ2-3
clone_size: -
d_call: -
v_call: TRBV20-1
cdr3_aa: CSARRAGTGDTQYF
cdr3_nt: TGCAGTGCGAGGAGAGCGGGCACGGGAGATACGCAGTATTTT

j_call: TRBJ2-2
clone_size: many
d_call: -
v_call: TRBV7-6
cdr3_aa: CASSLLLGPSPAGELFF
cdr3_nt: TGTGCCAGCAGCTTACTTCTAGGGCCTAGTCCCGCCGGGGAGCTGTTTTTT

j_call: TRBJ2-1
clone_size: -
d_call: TRBD1
v_call: TRBV2
cdr3_aa: CASSYRDRGGEQFF
cdr3_nt: TGTGCCAGCAGTTACCGGGACAGGGGCGGTGAGCAGTTCTTC

j_call: TRBJ1-6
clone_size: few
d_call: -
v_call: TRBV7-2
cdr3_aa: CASSLAVGRRSYNSPLHF
cdr3_nt: TGTGCCAGCAGCTTAGCAGTAGGTCGGCGGAGCTATAATTCACCCCTCCACTTT

j_call: TRBJ2-7
clone_size: few
d_call: -
v_call: TRBV5-4
cdr3_aa: CASSLESYEQYF
cdr3_nt: TGTGCCAGCAGCTTGGAATCCTACGAGCAGTACTTC

j_call: TRBJ2-7
clone_size: many
d_call: -
v_call: TRBV14
cdr3_aa: CASSQTRTGFYEQYF
cdr3_nt: TGTGCCAGCAGCCAGACTAGGACAGGATTCTACGAGCAGTACTTC

j_call: TRBJ2-3
clone_size: many
d_call: -
v_call: TRBV6-6
cdr3_aa: CASSPQVTDTQYF
cdr3_nt: TGTGCCAGCAGCCCACAGGTCACAGATACGCAGTATTTT

j_call: TRBJ2-7
clone_size: -
d_call: -
v_call: TRBV19
cdr3_aa: CATWFPPNEQYF
cdr3_nt: TGTGCCACCTGGTTTCCCCCCAACGAGCAGTACTTC

j_call: TRBJ1-3
clone_size: -
d_call: -
v_call: TRBV28
cdr3_aa: CASSSRTIYF
cdr3_nt: TGTGCCAGCAGTTCAAGGACCATATATTTT

j_call: TRBJ2-7
clone_size: -
d_call: TRBD2
v_call: TRBV12-3/TRBV12-4
cdr3_aa: CASSSTSGYEQYF
cdr3_nt: TGTGCCAGCAGTTCCACTAGCGGCTACGAGCAGTACTTC

j_call: TRBJ2-7
clone_size: few
d_call: -
v_call: TRBV2
cdr3_aa: CASRRDIYEQYF
cdr3_nt: TGTGCCAGCAGGAGGGACATCTACGAGCAGTACTTC

j_call: TRBJ2-1
clone_size: few
d_call: -
v_call: TRBV12-3/TRBV12-4
cdr3_aa: CASRLTRAGDNEQFF
cdr3_nt: TGTGCCAGCAGACTCACTAGGGCTGGCGACAATGAGCAGTTCTTC

j_call: TRBJ1-1
clone_size: few
d_call: -
v_call: TRBV27
cdr3_aa: CASSPNKRTERDLNTEAFF
cdr3_nt: TGTGCCAGCAGTCCAAACAAACGGACAGAGAGGGATTTGAACACTGAAGCTTTCTTT

j_call: TRBJ2-5
clone_size: few
d_call: -
v_call: TRBV6-1
cdr3_aa: CASNEGGALAGTQYF
cdr3_nt: TGTGCCAGCAACGAAGGTGGGGCTCTGGCAGGGACCCAGTACTTC

j_call: TRBJ2-1
clone_size: few
d_call: -
v_call: TRBV29-1
cdr3_aa: CSVEGFSGGGYNEQFF
cdr3_nt: TGCAGCGTTGAGGGCTTTAGCGGAGGGGGCTACAATGAGCAGTTCTTC